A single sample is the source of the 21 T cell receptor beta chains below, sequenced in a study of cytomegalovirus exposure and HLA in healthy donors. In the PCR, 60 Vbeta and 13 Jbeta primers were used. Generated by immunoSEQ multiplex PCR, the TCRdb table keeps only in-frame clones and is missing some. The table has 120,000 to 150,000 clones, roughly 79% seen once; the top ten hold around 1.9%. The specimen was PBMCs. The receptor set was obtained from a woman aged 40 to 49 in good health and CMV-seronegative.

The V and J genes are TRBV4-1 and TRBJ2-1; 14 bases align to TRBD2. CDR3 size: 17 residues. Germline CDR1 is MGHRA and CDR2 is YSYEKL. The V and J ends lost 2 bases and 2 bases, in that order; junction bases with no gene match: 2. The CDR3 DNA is TGCGCCAGCAGCCAACCGGGACTAGCGGGAGCCTACAATGAGCAGTTCTTC. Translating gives CASSQPGLAGAYNEQFF.

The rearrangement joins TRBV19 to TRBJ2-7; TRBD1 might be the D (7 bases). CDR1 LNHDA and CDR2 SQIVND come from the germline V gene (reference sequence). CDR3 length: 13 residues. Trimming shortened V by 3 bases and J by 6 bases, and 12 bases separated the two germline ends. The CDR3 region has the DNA TGTGCCAGTAGTATTGACCAGGGGGGCGAGCAGTACTTC. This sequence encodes CASSIDQGGEQYF.

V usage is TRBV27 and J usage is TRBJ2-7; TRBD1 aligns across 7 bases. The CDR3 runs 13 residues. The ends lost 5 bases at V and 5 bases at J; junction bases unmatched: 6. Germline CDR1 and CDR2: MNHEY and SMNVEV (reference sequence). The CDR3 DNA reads TGTGCCAGCAGTCCGAGGGGGCTGGACGAGCAGTACTTC. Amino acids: CASSPRGLDEQYF.

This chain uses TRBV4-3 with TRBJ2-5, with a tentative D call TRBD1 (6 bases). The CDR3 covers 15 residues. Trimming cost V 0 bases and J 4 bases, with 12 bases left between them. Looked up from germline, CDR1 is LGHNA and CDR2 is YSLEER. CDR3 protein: CASSQELPGVETQYF. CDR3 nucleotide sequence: TGCGCCAGCAGCCAAGAGCTTCCAGGGGTAGAGACCCAGTACTTC.

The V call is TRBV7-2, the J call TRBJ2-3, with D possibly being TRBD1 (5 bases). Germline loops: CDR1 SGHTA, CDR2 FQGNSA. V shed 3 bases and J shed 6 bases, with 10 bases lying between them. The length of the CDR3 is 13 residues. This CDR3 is CASSFRGSDTQYF. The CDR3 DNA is TGTGCCAGCAGCTTTAGGGGCTCGGATACGCAGTATTTT.

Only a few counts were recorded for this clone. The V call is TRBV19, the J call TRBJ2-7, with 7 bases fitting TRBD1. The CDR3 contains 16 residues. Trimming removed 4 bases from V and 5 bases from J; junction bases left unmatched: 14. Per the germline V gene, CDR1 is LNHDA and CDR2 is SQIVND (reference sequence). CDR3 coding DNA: TGTGCCAGTAGTACCGGACAGGACACTACCCGGAACGAGCAGTACTTC. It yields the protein CASSTGQDTTRNEQYF. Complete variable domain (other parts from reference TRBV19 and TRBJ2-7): DGGITQSPKYLFRKEGQNVTLSCEQNLNHDAMYWYRQDPGQGLRLIYYSQIVNDFQKGDIAEGYSVSREKKESFPLTVTSAQKNPTAFYLCASSTGQDTTRNEQYFGPGTRLTVT.

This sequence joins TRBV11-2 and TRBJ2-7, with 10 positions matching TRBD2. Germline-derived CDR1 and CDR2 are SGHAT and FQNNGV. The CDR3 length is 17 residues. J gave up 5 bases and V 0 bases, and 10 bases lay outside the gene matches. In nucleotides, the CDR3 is TGTGCCAGCAGCTTAGATCCGATAGCGGGAGGTACCAACGAGCAGTACTTC. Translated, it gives CASSLDPIAGGTNEQYF.

CDR3 in DNA: TGCACCAGCAGCCCACCAGGGACTAGCGGGACTGGGGCCAACGTCCTGACTTTC. Protein product: CTSSPPGTSGTGANVLTF. V is TRBV1 and J is TRBJ2-6; no check of the table's D call, TRBD2, against the DNA was made. TRBV1 is reported as a pseudogene. The CDR3 loop spans 18 amino acids.

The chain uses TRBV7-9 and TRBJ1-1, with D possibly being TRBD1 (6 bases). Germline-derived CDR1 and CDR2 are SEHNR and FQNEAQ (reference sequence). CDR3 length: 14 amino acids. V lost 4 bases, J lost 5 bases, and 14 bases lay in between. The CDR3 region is CASSSDRKGTEAFF. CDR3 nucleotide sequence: TGTGCCAGCAGCTCCGACAGGAAGGGTACTGAAGCTTTCTTT. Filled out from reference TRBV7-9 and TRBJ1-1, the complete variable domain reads DTGVSQNPRHKITKRGQNVTFRCDPISEHNRLYWYRQTLGQGPEFLTYFQNEAQLEKSRLLSDRFSAERPKGSFSTLEIQRTEQGDSAMYLCASSSDRKGTEAFFGQGTRLTVV.

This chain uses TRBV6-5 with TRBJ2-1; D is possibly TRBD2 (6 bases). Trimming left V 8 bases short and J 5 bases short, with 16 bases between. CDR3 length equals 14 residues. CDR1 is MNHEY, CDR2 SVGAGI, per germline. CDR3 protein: CASRRASVNNEQFF. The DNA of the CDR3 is TGTGCCAGCCGACGGGCTAGCGTAAACAATGAGCAGTTCTTC.

Here the CDR3 reads CAWNRQTTSYGYTF. Written as DNA, the CDR3 is TGTGCCTGGAACCGACAGACGACTTCGTATGGCTACACCTTC. This chain links TRBV30 with TRBJ1-2; possibly TRBD1 for D (5 bases). The CDR3 runs 14 residues. The V gene's germline CDR1 is GTSNPN and CDR2 SVGIG (reference sequence). Trimming shortened V by 4 bases and J by 5 bases, and 17 bases separated the two germline ends.

CDR3 sequence (DNA): TGTGCCACTTTAGACAGGGAACGCTACGAGCAGTACTTC. It translates to CATLDRERYEQYF. The chain couples TRBV19 to TRBJ2-7, with 7 bases fitting TRBD1. Germline assignment: CDR1 LNHDA and CDR2 SQIVND (reference sequence). This CDR3 contains 13 residues. Trimming at V came to 10 bases and at J to 3 bases, leaving 9 bases not matched to a gene. The full variable domain, completed using reference TRBV19 and TRBJ2-7, is DGGITQSPKYLFRKEGQNVTLSCEQNLNHDAMYWYRQDPGQGLRLIYYSQIVNDFQKGDIAEGYSVSREKKESFPLTVTSAQKNPTAFYLCATLDRERYEQYFGPGTRLTVT.

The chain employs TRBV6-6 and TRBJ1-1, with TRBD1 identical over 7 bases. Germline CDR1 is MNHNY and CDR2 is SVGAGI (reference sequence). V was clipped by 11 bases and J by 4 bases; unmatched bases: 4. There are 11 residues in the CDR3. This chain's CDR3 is CAGAGGTEAFF. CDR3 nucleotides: TGTGCCGGCGCAGGGGGCACTGAAGCTTTCTTT.

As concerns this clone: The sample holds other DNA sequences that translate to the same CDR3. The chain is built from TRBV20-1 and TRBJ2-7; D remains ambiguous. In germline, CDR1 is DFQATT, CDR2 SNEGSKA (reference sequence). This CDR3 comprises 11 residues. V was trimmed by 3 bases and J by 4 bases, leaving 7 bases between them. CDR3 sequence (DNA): TGCAGTGCTAGGTCCCATTACGAGCAGTACTTC. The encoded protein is CSARSHYEQYF.

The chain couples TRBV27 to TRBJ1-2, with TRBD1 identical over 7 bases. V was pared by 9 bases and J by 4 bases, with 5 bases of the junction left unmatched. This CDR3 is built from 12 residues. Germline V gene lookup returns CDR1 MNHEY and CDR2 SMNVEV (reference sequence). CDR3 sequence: CASWDSPYGYTF. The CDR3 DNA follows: TGTGCCAGTTGGGACAGCCCCTATGGCTACACCTTC.

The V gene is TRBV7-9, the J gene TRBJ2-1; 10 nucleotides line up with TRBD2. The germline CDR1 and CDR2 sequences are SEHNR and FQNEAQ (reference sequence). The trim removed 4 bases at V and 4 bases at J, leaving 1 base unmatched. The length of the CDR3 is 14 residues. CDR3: CASSWTSGYNEQFF. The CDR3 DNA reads TGTGCCAGCAGCTGGACTAGCGGATACAATGAGCAGTTCTTC.

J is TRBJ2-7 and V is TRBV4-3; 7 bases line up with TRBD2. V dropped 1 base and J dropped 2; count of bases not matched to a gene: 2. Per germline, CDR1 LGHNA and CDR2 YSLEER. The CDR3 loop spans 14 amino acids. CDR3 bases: TGCGCCAGCAGCCAAGCGCGGGAGCCCTACGAGCAGTACTTC. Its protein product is CASSQAREPYEQYF.

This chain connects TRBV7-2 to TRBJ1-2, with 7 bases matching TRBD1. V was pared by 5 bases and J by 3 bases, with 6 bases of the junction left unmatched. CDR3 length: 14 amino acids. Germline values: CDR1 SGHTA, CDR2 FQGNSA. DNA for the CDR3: TGTGCCAGCAGCCCGACAGGGTTTGACTATGGCTACACCTTC. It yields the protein CASSPTGFDYGYTF.

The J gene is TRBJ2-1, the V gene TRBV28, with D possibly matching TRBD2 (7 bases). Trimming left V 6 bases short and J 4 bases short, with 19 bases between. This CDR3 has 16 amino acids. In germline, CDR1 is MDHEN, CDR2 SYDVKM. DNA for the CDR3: TGTGCCAGCAGGGATCCTACAGGGAGGGGGTACAATGAGCAGTTCTTC. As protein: CASRDPTGRGYNEQFF.

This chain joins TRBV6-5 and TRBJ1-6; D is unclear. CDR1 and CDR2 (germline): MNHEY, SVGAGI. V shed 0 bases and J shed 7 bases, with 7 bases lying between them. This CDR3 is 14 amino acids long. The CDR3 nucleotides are TGTGCCAGCAGTTACTCGACACGGAATTCACCCCTCCACTTT. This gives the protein CASSYSTRNSPLHF.

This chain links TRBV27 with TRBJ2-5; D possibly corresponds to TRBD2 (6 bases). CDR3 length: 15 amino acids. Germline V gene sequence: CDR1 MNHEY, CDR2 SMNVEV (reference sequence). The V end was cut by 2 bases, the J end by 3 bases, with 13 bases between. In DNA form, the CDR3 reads TGTGCCAGCAGTTTAGCGGGACCACGGAAAGAGACCCAGTACTTC. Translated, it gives CASSLAGPRKETQYF.